Listed here are 11 T cell receptor beta chains from one sample, sequenced in a study of blood T cell repertoires in COVID-19. Using immunoSEQ multiplex PCR, the repertoire was profiled, and TCRdb retains in-frame clones only, with some absent. The sample includes 150,000 to 200,000 clones, around 80% seen only once; the top ten take about 2.8%. Sample: peripheral blood. These receptors all come from an elderly woman with active or convalescent COVID-19.

The rearrangement links TRBV6-5 to TRBJ1-2; 10 bases align to TRBD1. The length of the CDR3 is 15 residues. Germline CDR1 is MNHEY and CDR2 is SVGAGI. V was clipped by 5 bases and J by 8 bases; unmatched bases: 11. The CDR3, as DNA: TGTGCCAGCAGTCCACCTGCCCGGACAGGGGGAGGCTACACCTTC. It encodes CASSPPARTGGGYTF.

The chain is built from TRBV19 and TRBJ1-4; 7 nucleotides line up with TRBD1. CDR3 size: 16 residues. Germline assignment: CDR1 LNHDA and CDR2 SQIVND (reference sequence). Unmatched junction bases numbered 12, after V lost 3 bases and J lost 8 bases. CDR3 loop: CASSIGLGGGGEKLFF. The CDR3 nucleotides read TGTGCCAGTAGTATCGGTCTTGGAGGGGGCGGCGAAAAACTGTTTTTT. The whole variable domain, filled in from reference TRBV19 and TRBJ1-4, reads DGGITQSPKYLFRKEGQNVTLSCEQNLNHDAMYWYRQDPGQGLRLIYYSQIVNDFQKGDIAEGYSVSREKKESFPLTVTSAQKNPTAFYLCASSIGLGGGGEKLFFGSGTQLSVL.

This sequence joins TRBV10-3 and TRBJ2-2; 8 nucleotides agree with TRBD1. The trim removed 6 bases at V and 8 bases at J, leaving 5 bases unmatched. Germline V gene lookup returns CDR1 ENHRY and CDR2 SYGVKD. CDR3 size: 13 residues. This chain's CDR3 is CAIRTGVWGELFF. DNA for the CDR3: TGTGCCATCAGGACAGGGGTATGGGGGGAGCTGTTTTTT.

The chain recombines TRBV5-1 with TRBJ1-2; D ambiguous. The CDR3 is 14 amino acids. V shed 4 bases and J shed 5 bases, with 15 bases lying between them. Germline CDR1 reads SGHRS; CDR2 reads YFSETQ. The CDR3 DNA reads TGCGCCAGCAGCGGCGGGAGTTTAGGGTATGGCTACACCTTC. This translates into CASSGGSLGYGYTF. The full variable domain, completed using reference TRBV5-1 and TRBJ1-2, is KAGVTQTPRYLIKTRGQQVTLSCSPISGHRSVSWYQQTPGQGLQFLFEYFSETQRNKGNFPGRFSGRQFSNSRSEMNVSTLELGDSALYLCASSGGSLGYGYTFGSGTRLTVV.

This chain joins TRBV5-4 and TRBJ2-3; D not resolved. Per the germline V gene, CDR1 is SGHNT and CDR2 is YYREEE (reference sequence). The CDR3 runs to 12 residues. V gave up 4 bases and J gave up 2 bases, with 5 bases separating them. The CDR3 is CASSIDTDTQYF. The CDR3 DNA sequence: TGTGCCAGCAGCATAGACACAGATACGCAGTATTTT.

This chain uses TRBV6-5 with TRBJ2-5, with D possibly TRBD1 on 5 matching bases. The CDR3 sequence is 13 residues long. V was pared by 2 bases and J by 2 bases, with 6 bases between. Germline V gene data show CDR1 as MNHEY and CDR2 as SVGAGI. The CDR3 bases are TGTGCCAGCAGTTACCCAGGGCAAGAGACCCAGTACTTC. It translates to CASSYPGQETQYF.

The chain is built from TRBV18 and TRBJ1-1, with D perhaps TRBD1 (6 bases). CDR3 size: 16 residues. V lost 0 bases to trimming and J lost 0 bases, with 11 bases between them. In germline, CDR1 is KGHSH, CDR2 LQKENI. In DNA form, the CDR3 reads TGTGCCAGCTCACCACCCCAGCGACAGGTGAACACTGAAGCTTTCTTT. It encodes CASSPPQRQVNTEAFF.

The rearrangement joins TRBV9 to TRBJ1-2; possible D gene TRBD1, 5 bases. The CDR3 is 15 amino acids. V lost 3 bases and J 4 bases, leaving 16 bases between the germline ends. Germline CDR1 SGDLS, CDR2 YYNGEE. This CDR3 is CASSGIRDSAYGYTF. The CDR3 coding sequence is TGTGCCAGCAGCGGGATCCGGGACTCTGCCTATGGCTACACCTTC.

The genes are TRBV7-2 and TRBJ2-1, with 9 bases identical to TRBD2. The CDR3 is made up of 15 amino acids. Unmatched junction bases numbered 11, after V lost 5 bases and J lost 9 bases. Per germline, CDR1 SGHTA and CDR2 FQGNSA. This CDR3 reads CASSQGAGGPFEQFF. In nucleotides, the CDR3 is TGTGCCAGCAGCCAGGGCGCGGGGGGGCCCTTTGAGCAGTTCTTC.

J is TRBJ1-5 and V is TRBV27; 9 bases are shared with TRBD1. Losses at the gene ends were 4 bases for V and 2 bases for J; bases not matched to a gene: 6. This CDR3 region has 16 residues. The germline CDR1 and CDR2 sequences are MNHEY and SMNVEV (reference sequence). The CDR3 sequence is CASSSWTGAGNQPQHF. The DNA for the CDR3 is TGTGCCAGCAGTTCATGGACAGGGGCGGGCAATCAGCCCCAGCATTTT.

The J gene is TRBJ2-1, the V gene TRBV7-9; TRBD2 agrees at 15 bases. CDR1 is SEHNR and CDR2 is FQNEAQ in the germline V gene (reference sequence). This CDR3 spans 15 amino acids. With V trimmed by 3 bases and J by 7 bases, 1 base remained unmatched. The CDR3 nucleotides read TGTGCCAGCAGCTTCGGGACTAGCGGGGGGAATGAGCAGTTCTTC. Amino acids: CASSFGTSGGNEQFF. Drawing the rest from reference TRBV7-9 and TRBJ2-1, the complete variable domain is DTGVSQNPRHKITKRGQNVTFRCDPISEHNRLYWYRQTLGQGPEFLTYFQNEAQLEKSRLLSDRFSAERPKGSFSTLEIQRTEQGDSAMYLCASSFGTSGGNEQFFGPGTRLTVL.